The rows below give T cell receptor beta chains drawn from one sample of a study of T cell changes during pregnancy in multiple sclerosis. Sequencing was performed with immunoSEQ multiplex PCR; in TCRdb, only in-frame clones are kept and a portion is missing. Among tens of thousands of clones listed, around 94% were seen once. Specimen: CD4+ T cells from peripheral blood mononuclear cells, collected before pregnancy. The source is a female donor with multiple sclerosis, enrolled in a pregnancy study. Both conserved end residues are part of each CDR3. The order of the fields is V gene, D gene, clone size, J gene, CDR3 DNA, CDR3 protein. A D gene is named only where the DNA matches it firmly. Clone size is not always given. Where it is, it says once, few, many or a class for expanded clones.

V: TRBV6-1; D: TRBD1; size: -; J: TRBJ2-7; DNA: TGTGCCAGCAGCGGGACAGGGCACGAGCAGTACTTC; CDR3: CASSGTGHEQYF
V: TRBV27; D: TRBD1; size: few; J: TRBJ1-1; DNA: TGTGCCAGCAGACGTCCGGGACAGCGCATGAACACTGAAGCTTTCTTT; CDR3: CASRRPGQRMNTEAFF
V: TRBV20-1; D: -; size: -; J: TRBJ1-1; DNA: TGCAGTGCTAGATCGGTCGGGGGAGCTTTCTTT; CDR3: CSARSVGGAFF
V: TRBV7-3; D: -; size: -; J: TRBJ2-2; DNA: TGTGCCAGCAGCCCGCGACAGGAGCAATCCGGGGAGCTGTTTTTT; CDR3: CASSPRQEQSGELFF
V: TRBV19; D: -; size: -; J: TRBJ1-2; DNA: TGTGCCAGTAGTATTTTGGGACTGGGCTACACCTTC; CDR3: CASSILGLGYTF
V: TRBV7-6; D: -; size: -; J: TRBJ1-4; DNA: TGTGCCAGCAGCCAATCAACCGGGGAACTGTTTTTT; CDR3: CASSQSTGELFF
V: TRBV10-1; D: -; size: once; J: TRBJ2-5; DNA: TGCGCCAGCAGTGCCGAGAGGGAGACCCAGTACTTC; CDR3: CASSAERETQYF
V: TRBV11-2; D: TRBD2; size: -; J: TRBJ2-2; DNA: TGTGCCAGCAGCTCCGGACTAGCGGGAGGAACCGGGGAGCTGTTTTTT; CDR3: CASSSGLAGGTGELFF
V: TRBV6-5; D: -; size: -; J: TRBJ2-1; DNA: TGTGCCAGCAACCTCGACTCGCTCAGCGAGCAGTTCTTC; CDR3: CASNLDSLSEQFF
V: TRBV5-5; D: -; size: once; J: TRBJ2-1; DNA: TGTGCCAGCAGCCCCGGGACCGGGAGTTTCAATGAGCAGTTCTTC; CDR3: CASSPGTGSFNEQFF